The source of this T cell receptor (beta chain) is a study of T cell repertoires in cytomegalovirus infection. Study-level information: Public signatures in TCR beta pointed to CMV infection and matching HLA type.

TCRdb re-derived calls from the reads in MiXCR, one entry per CDR3 protein. The table has 600,000 to 700,000 distinct CDR3 sequences, roughly a third seen once. Notes on this clonotype: Its specificity is unknown.

V gave up 0 bases and J gave up 1 base; unmatched junction bases: 3. Per the germline V gene, CDR1 is DFQATT and CDR2 is SNEGSKA (reference sequence). The CDR3 loop spans 15 amino acids. General study points: What dominated the ex vivo response were HLA-C-restricted CMV-specific TCR beta clonotypes. Cumulated frequencies of public TCR beta families served to identify carriers of CMV plus the relevant HLA.

The material sequenced was cultured PBMCs, taken from culture after CMV antigen stimulation. The J gene is TRBJ2-4, the V gene TRBV20-1; 7 bases map to TRBD2. The sequence was collected from a human donor in good health (CMV status not recorded). Some clones in this sample may be carry-over from other donors' samples. The CDR3 nucleotides are TGCAGTGCTAGAGACTGGCGGGGGGCCAAAAACATTCAGTACTTC. As protein: CSARDWRGAKNIQYF.